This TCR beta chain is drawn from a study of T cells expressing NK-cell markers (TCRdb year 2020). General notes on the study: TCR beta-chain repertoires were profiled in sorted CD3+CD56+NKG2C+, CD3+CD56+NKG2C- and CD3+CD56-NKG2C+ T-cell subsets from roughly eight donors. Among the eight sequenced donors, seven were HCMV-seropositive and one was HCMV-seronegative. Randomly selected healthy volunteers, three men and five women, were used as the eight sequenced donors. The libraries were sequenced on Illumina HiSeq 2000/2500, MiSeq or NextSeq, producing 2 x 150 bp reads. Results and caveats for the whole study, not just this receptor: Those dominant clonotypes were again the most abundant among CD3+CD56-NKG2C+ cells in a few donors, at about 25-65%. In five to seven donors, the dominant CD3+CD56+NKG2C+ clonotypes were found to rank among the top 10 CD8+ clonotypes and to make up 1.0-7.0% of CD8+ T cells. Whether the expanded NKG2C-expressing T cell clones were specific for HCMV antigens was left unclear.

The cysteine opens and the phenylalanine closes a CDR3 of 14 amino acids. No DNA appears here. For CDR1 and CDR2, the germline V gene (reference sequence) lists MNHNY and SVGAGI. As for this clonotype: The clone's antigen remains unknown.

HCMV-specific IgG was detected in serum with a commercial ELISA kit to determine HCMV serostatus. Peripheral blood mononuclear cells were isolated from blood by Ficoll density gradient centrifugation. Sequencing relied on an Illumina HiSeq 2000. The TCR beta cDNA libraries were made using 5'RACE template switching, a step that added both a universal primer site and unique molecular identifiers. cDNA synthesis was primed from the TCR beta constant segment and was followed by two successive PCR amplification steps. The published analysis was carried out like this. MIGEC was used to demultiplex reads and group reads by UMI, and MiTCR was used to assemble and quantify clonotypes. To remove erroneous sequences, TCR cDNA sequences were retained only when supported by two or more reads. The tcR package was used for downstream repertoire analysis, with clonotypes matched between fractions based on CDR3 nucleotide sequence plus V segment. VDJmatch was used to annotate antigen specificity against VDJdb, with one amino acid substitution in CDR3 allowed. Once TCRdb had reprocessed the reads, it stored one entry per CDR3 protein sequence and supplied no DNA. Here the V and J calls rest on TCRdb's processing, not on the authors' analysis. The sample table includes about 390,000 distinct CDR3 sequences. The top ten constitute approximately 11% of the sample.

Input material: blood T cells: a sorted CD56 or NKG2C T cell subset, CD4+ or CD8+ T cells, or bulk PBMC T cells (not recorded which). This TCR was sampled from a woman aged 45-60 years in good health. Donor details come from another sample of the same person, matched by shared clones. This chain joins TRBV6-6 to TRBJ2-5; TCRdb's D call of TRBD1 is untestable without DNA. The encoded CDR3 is CASRRTVSGETQYF.